This T cell receptor (beta chain) originates from a study of blood T cell repertoires in COVID-19. Sequencing was performed with immunoSEQ multiplex PCR; in TCRdb, only in-frame clones are kept and a portion is missing. The sample yields around 100,000 clones, 88% seen once. CDR1 is MNHEY, CDR2 SVGAGI, per germline. This CDR3 contains 12 residues. The germline V and J ends were trimmed by 10 bases and 6 bases, with 13 bases remaining between them. The rearrangement joins TRBV6-5 to TRBJ1-5, with D tentatively TRBD1 (5 bases). Material: peripheral blood. The TCR originated in a human donor in a cohort sampled during active COVID-19. Here the CDR3 reads CATGGGGQPQHF. CDR3 nucleotides: TGTGCCACCGGGGGGGGTGGTCAGCCCCAGCATTTT.